The 5 T cell receptor beta chains given below trace back to one sample, sequenced in a study of monozygotic twins with inflammatory bowel disease. One entry per CDR3 protein, without DNA, is what TCRdb gives after re-calling the 5' RACE reads. Its table records about 380,000 distinct CDR3 sequences. Sequenced: blood. The receptors originated from a human donor with ulcerative colitis or Crohn's disease, or a healthy co-twin of an affected twin (not recorded which).

The chain has TRBV9 and TRBJ1-6; there is no DNA to check the TCRdb D call of TRBD1. CDR1 and CDR2 (germline): SGDLS, YYNGEE. This CDR3 spans 14 amino acids. The CDR3 region is CASRDGQGYSPLHF.

This rearrangement joins TRBV2 to TRBJ1-3; absent DNA, TCRdb's TRBD1 call cannot be checked. The CDR3 has 15 residues. CDR1 SNHLY and CDR2 FYNNEI come from the germline V gene. The CDR3 sequence is CASSDPGRGRNTIYF.

This chain links TRBV9 with TRBJ2-6. The length of the CDR3 is 17 residues. Per the germline V gene, CDR1 is SGDLS and CDR2 is YYNGEE. The CDR3 sequence is CASSLWLTSSGANVLTF.

The chain combines TRBV3-1 with TRBJ2-7. This CDR3 region has 14 residues. Germline-derived CDR1 and CDR2 are LGHDT and YNNKEL (reference sequence). The chain's CDR3 is CASSQVAGEYEQYF.

V usage is TRBV6-1 and J usage is TRBJ1-1; TCRdb's assignment of TRBD1 cannot be checked, as there is no DNA. This CDR3 is 18 amino acids long. Germline CDR1 reads MNHNS; CDR2 reads SASEGT. The CDR3 here is CASSPTLGQGAAYTEAFF.